These 14 T cell receptor beta chains came from one sample sequenced in a study of shared clonotypes between healthy human individuals. Repertoires were generated with immunoSEQ multiplex PCR, while TCRdb's copy carries only in-frame clones and drops some. The sample contains a few million clones, 90% to 95% of which appear only once. The sample taken for sequencing was naive CD4+ T cells from PBMCs. The subset denotes: CD45RA+ positively selected. The receptor set was obtained from a man aged 18 to 29 in good health. Some clones in this sample may be carry-over from other donors' samples.

The chain links TRBV5-5 to TRBJ1-2; D is unclear. The CDR3 runs 13 residues. The V end was cut by 0 bases, the J end by 3 bases, with 6 bases between. Germline V CDR1 and CDR2: SGHKS, YYEKEE (reference sequence). This CDR3 is CASSLEGYYGYTF. The CDR3 DNA reads as TGTGCCAGCAGCTTGGAAGGTTACTATGGCTACACCTTC.

This chain connects TRBV4-2 to TRBJ2-2; TRBD1 or TRBD2 may be the D gene (5 bases each). The CDR3 has 16 amino acids. The germline CDR1 and CDR2 sequences are LGHNA and YNFKEQ. V was trimmed by 4 bases and J by 2 bases, leaving 14 bases between them. The CDR3 protein is CASSLMERGNTGELFF. CDR3 DNA sequence: TGTGCCAGCAGCCTAATGGAGAGGGGTAACACCGGGGAGCTGTTTTTT.

V usage is TRBV15 and J usage is TRBJ2-7, with TRBD1 identical over 9 bases. This CDR3 is built from 17 residues. Per germline, CDR1 LNHNV and CDR2 YYDKDF (reference sequence). V lost 0 bases and J lost 4; bases outside the gene matches: 10. The CDR3 sequence is CATSRDFGTGRLYEQYF. The CDR3, as DNA: TGTGCCACCAGCAGAGATTTTGGGACAGGGAGACTTTACGAGCAGTACTTC. The whole variable domain, filled in from reference TRBV15 and TRBJ2-7, reads DAMVIQNPRYQVTQFGKPVTLSCSQTLNHNVMYWYQQKSSQAPKLLFHYYDKDFNNEADTPDNFQSRRPNTSFCFLDIRSPGLGDTAMYLCATSRDFGTGRLYEQYFGPGTRLTVT.

This chain connects TRBV18 to TRBJ2-7; 10 bases align to TRBD1. Germline V gene sequence: CDR1 KGHSH, CDR2 LQKENI. The CDR3 is made up of 15 amino acids. J was trimmed by 3 bases and V by 0 bases; bases with no gene match: 2. CDR3 DNA: TGTGCCAGCTCACCACCCCGGGACAGGGGCTACGAGCAGTACTTC. Its protein is CASSPPRDRGYEQYF.

The V call is TRBV18, the J call TRBJ1-1, with a possible D match to TRBD1 (5 bases). Per the germline V gene, CDR1 is KGHSH and CDR2 is LQKENI. Trimming shortened V by 6 bases and J by 7 bases, and 15 bases separated the two germline ends. This CDR3 comprises 13 residues. The CDR3 DNA sequence: TGTGCCAGCTCCCGGGAGGCGGGGGATGAAGCTTTCTTT. Protein product: CASSREAGDEAFF.

The chain couples TRBV2 to TRBJ2-5; perhaps D is TRBD1 or TRBD2 (5 bases each). The germline gives CDR1 SNHLY, CDR2 FYNNEI. V gave up 1 base and J gave up 3 bases, with 12 bases separating them. This CDR3 has 15 amino acids. The CDR3 protein is CASSEGGPREETQYF. CDR3 nucleotide sequence: TGTGCCAGCAGTGAAGGGGGACCCAGGGAAGAGACCCAGTACTTC.

The V gene is TRBV5-1, the J gene TRBJ1-2, with D maybe TRBD1 (6 bases). Per germline, CDR1 SGHRS and CDR2 YFSETQ. V shed 0 bases and J shed 5 bases, with 26 bases lying between them. The length of the CDR3 is 19 residues. DNA of the CDR3: TGCGCCAGCAGCTTGGAGGTTTGGCAGGGGCAGGGGACCCCATATGGCTACACCTTC. It is translated as CASSLEVWQGQGTPYGYTF.

The chain has TRBV2 and TRBJ2-5; possible D gene TRBD2, 7 bases. Germline V gene sequence: CDR1 SNHLY, CDR2 FYNNEI. The CDR3 extends over 13 amino acids. Trimming pared 6 bases from V and 1 base from J, leaving 9 bases between. The CDR3 DNA follows: TGTGCCAGCAGAGGGGGGGCCCAAGAGACCCAGTACTTC. Its translation is CASRGGAQETQYF.

This chain uses TRBV27 with TRBJ2-1; D is uncertain. Trimming pared 1 base from V and 8 bases from J, leaving 15 bases between. CDR3 size: 15 residues. CDR1 is MNHEY and CDR2 is SMNVEV in the germline V gene (reference sequence). The CDR3 DNA follows: TGTGCCAGCAGTTTATTCGACGGCCCGGCGGATGAGCAGTTCTTC. Translation: CASSLFDGPADEQFF.

This sequence joins TRBV2 and TRBJ1-5, with D possibly TRBD1 on 5 matching bases. V gave up 6 bases and J gave up 0 bases, with 9 bases separating them. Germline CDR1 is SNHLY and CDR2 is FYNNEI. The CDR3 sequence is 14 residues long. The CDR3: CASRAGPSNQPQHF. In DNA form, the CDR3 reads TGTGCCAGCAGGGCGGGGCCTAGCAATCAGCCCCAGCATTTT.

In the case of this clone: This CDR3 is also generated by other DNA sequences in the sample. CDR3 residues: CASSLGQANEQYF. CDR3 in DNA: TGCGCCAGCAGCTTGGGTCAGGCTAACGAGCAGTACTTC. The rearrangement uses TRBV5-1 and TRBJ2-7; D is ambiguous. V was trimmed by 0 bases and J by 5 bases, leaving 9 bases between them. From germline, CDR1 is SGHRS and CDR2 YFSETQ. This CDR3 comprises 13 residues.

Note on this clone: The sample has other DNA sequences that encode this CDR3 too. The chain has TRBV28 and TRBJ2-7, with 9 bases that match TRBD1. Germline trimming cut 4 bases from V and 4 bases from J; bases unmatched to any gene: 8. The CDR3 runs to 15 residues. The germline V gene encodes CDR1 MDHEN and CDR2 SYDVKM. The CDR3 reads CASSSPGTGIYEQYF. The CDR3 bases are TGTGCCAGCAGTTCACCCGGGACAGGGATATACGAGCAGTACTTC.

V gene TRBV7-2 combines with J gene TRBJ1-2, with 9 bases matching TRBD1. Trimming took 4 bases from V and 4 from J; bases not matched to a gene: 4. Per germline, CDR1 SGHTA and CDR2 FQGNSA. The CDR3 runs to 14 residues. CDR3 coding DNA: TGTGCCAGCAGCTGGGACAGGGATACCTATGGCTACACCTTC. Amino acids: CASSWDRDTYGYTF.

The V call is TRBV27, the J call TRBJ2-3, with 7 bases matching TRBD1. This CDR3 has 15 residues. V lost 3 bases and J lost 6; bases outside the gene matches: 9. CDR1 MNHEY and CDR2 SMNVEV come from the germline V gene (reference sequence). The CDR3 region is CASSFGQGVWDTQYF. The CDR3 DNA reads as TGTGCCAGCAGTTTCGGGCAGGGGGTGTGGGATACGCAGTATTTT.